One TCR beta chain is described in this entry. These data belong to a study of blood T cell repertoires in COVID-19. On the study more broadly: T cells, B-cell-depleted T cells, or PBMCs supplied cDNA or gDNA.

After removal of 2 bases from V and 9 bases from J, the junction contained 5 bases not matched to a gene. The germline V gene has CDR1 LGHNA and CDR2 YSLEER. The CDR3 has 16 residues. The authors' processing: Amplification of reference gene primers was used by the study to estimate nucleated cell counts. Assay: immunoSEQ multiplex PCR; the TCRdb copy retains only in-frame clones and omits some. V and J calls and clone size are those listed in that table; D and trimming were worked out from the DNA. The sample holds some 180,000 clones; 80% are singletons and the top ten take roughly an eighth. Everyone who took part was roughly 18 to 89 years old, and they came from about 25 US areas. Someone with COVID-19 had been met by exposed participants within 2 weeks before study entry.

This sequence joins TRBV4-3 and TRBJ2-1; 15 bases align to TRBD2. The receptor was derived from a man aged 60-69 years who had been exposed to COVID-19. Sequencing input: PBMCs or T cells enriched from blood (not recorded which). In DNA form, the CDR3 reads TGCGCCAGCAGCCAAAGGGGGGGACTAGCGGGAGGTGAGCAGTTCTTC. Its translation: CASSQRGGLAGGEQFF.